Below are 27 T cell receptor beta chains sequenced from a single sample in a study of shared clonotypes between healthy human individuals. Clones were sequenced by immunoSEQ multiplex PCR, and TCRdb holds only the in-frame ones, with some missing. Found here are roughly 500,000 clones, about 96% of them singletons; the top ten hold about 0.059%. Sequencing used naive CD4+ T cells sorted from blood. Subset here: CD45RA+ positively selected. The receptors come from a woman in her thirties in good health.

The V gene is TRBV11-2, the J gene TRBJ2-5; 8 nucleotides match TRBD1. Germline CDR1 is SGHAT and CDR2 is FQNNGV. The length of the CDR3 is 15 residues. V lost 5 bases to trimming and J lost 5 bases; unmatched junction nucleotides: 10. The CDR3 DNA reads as TGTGCCAGCAGCGACCCCAGGGGGCGCTGGGAGACCCAGTACTTC. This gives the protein CASSDPRGRWETQYF.

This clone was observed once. DNA of the CDR3: TGTGCCTGGAGCCAGGGCTCCTACGAGCAGTACTTC. As protein: CAWSQGSYEQYF. This chain connects TRBV30 to TRBJ2-7, with D perhaps TRBD1 (5 bases). The CDR3 consists of 12 residues. Germline V lookup: CDR1 GTSNPN, CDR2 SVGIG (reference sequence). Trimming took off 3 bases at V and 0 bases at J, with 6 bases between the two ends.

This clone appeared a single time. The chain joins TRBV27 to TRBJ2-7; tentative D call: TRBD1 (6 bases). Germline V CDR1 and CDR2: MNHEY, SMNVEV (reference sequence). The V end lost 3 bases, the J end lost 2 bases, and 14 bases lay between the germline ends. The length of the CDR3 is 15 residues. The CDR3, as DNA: TGTGCCAGCAGTTTTCTAAGAGGGGGTCCCTACGAGCAGTACTTC. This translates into CASSFLRGGPYEQYF.

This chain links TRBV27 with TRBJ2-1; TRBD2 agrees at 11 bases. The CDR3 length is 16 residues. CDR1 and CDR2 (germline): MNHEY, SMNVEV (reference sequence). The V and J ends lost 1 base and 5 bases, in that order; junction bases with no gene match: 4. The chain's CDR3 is CASSLLIAGGNNEQFF. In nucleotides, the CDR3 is TGTGCCAGCAGTTTATTAATAGCGGGAGGGAACAATGAGCAGTTCTTC.

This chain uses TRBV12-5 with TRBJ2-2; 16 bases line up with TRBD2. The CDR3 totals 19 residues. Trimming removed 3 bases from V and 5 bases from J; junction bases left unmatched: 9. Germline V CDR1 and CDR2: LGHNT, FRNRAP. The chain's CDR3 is CASGLEGLAGGPGTGELFF. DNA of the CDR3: TGTGCTAGTGGTTTAGAGGGACTAGCGGGAGGGCCGGGGACCGGGGAGCTGTTTTTT.

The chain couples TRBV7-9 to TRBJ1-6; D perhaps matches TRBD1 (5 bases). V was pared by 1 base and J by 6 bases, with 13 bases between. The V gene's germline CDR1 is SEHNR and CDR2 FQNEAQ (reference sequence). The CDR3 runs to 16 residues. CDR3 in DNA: TGTGCCAGCAGCTTAGAGTCAGGGAGACTTAATTCACCCCTCCACTTT. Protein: CASSLESGRLNSPLHF. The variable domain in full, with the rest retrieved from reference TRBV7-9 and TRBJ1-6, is DTGVSQNPRHKITKRGQNVTFRCDPISEHNRLYWYRQTLGQGPEFLTYFQNEAQLEKSRLLSDRFSAERPKGSFSTLEIQRTEQGDSAMYLCASSLESGRLNSPLHFGNGTRLTVT.

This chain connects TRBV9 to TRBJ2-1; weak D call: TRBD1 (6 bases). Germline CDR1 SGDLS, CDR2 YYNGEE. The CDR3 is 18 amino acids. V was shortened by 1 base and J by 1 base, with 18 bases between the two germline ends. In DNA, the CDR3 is TGTGCCAGCAGCGTATTTTCGACGACCAGGGGTTCCTACAATGAGCAGTTCTTC. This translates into CASSVFSTTRGSYNEQFF.

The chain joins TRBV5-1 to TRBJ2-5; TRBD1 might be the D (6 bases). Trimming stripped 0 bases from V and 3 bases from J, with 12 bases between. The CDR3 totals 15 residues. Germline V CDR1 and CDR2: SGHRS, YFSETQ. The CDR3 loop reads CASSLVGAPEETQYF. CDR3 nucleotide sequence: TGCGCCAGCAGCTTGGTGGGGGCTCCCGAAGAGACCCAGTACTTC. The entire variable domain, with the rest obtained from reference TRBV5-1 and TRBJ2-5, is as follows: KAGVTQTPRYLIKTRGQQVTLSCSPISGHRSVSWYQQTPGQGLQFLFEYFSETQRNKGNFPGRFSGRQFSNSRSEMNVSTLELGDSALYLCASSLVGAPEETQYFGPGTRLLVL.

The CDR3 DNA follows: TGTGCCTCGAACGGGATCTCTGGCTATGGCTACACCTTC. This gives the protein CASNGISGYGYTF. V and J are TRBV30 and TRBJ1-2; D ambiguous. Trimming pared 7 bases from V and 4 bases from J, leaving 16 bases between. There are 13 residues in the CDR3. In germline, CDR1 is GTSNPN, CDR2 SVGIG (reference sequence).

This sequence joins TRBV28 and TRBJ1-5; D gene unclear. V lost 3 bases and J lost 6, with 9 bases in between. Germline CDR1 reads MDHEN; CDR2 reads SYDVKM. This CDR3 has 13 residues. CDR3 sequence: CASSLNRGQPQHF. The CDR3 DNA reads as TGTGCCAGCAGTTTGAACAGAGGTCAGCCCCAGCATTTT. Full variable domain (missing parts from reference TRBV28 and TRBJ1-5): DVKVTQSSRYLVKRTGEKVFLECVQDMDHENMFWYRQDPGLGLRLIYFSYDVKMKEKGDIPEGYSVSREKKERFSLILESASTNQTSMYLCASSLNRGQPQHFGDGTRLSIL.

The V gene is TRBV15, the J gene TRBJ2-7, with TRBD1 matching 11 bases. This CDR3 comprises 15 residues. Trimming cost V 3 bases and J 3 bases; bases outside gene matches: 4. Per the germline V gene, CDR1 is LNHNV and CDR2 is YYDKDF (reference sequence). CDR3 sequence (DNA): TGTGCCACCAGCAGCCAGGACAGGGGGCTCTACGAGCAGTACTTC. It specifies CATSSQDRGLYEQYF. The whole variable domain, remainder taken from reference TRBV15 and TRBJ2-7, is DAMVIQNPRYQVTQFGKPVTLSCSQTLNHNVMYWYQQKSSQAPKLLFHYYDKDFNNEADTPDNFQSRRPNTSFCFLDIRSPGLGDTAMYLCATSSQDRGLYEQYFGPGTRLTVT.

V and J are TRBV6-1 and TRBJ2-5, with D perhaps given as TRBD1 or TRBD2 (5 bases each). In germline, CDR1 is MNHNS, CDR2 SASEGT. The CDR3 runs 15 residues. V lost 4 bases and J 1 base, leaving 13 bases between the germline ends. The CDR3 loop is CASSGIPGPQETQYF. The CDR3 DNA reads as TGTGCCAGCAGTGGGATTCCGGGACCCCAAGAGACCCAGTACTTC.

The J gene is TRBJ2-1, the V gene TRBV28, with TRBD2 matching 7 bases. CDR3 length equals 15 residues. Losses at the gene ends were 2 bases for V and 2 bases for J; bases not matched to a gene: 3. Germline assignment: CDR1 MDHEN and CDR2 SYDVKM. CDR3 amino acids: CASSLGGRAYNEQFF. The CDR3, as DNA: TGTGCCAGCAGTTTAGGCGGGAGAGCCTACAATGAGCAGTTCTTC.

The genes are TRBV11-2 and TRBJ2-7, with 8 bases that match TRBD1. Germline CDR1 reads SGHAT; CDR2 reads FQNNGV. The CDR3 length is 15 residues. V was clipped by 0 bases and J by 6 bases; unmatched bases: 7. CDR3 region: CASSLEGQGLGEQYF. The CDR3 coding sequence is TGTGCCAGCAGCTTAGAAGGACAGGGATTAGGCGAGCAGTACTTC.

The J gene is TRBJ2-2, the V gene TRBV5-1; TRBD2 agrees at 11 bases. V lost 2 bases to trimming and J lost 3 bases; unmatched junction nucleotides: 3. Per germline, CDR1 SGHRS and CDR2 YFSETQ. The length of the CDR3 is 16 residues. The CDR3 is CASSFGTSGYTGELFF. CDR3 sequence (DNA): TGCGCCAGCAGCTTTGGGACTAGCGGTTACACCGGGGAGCTGTTTTTT.

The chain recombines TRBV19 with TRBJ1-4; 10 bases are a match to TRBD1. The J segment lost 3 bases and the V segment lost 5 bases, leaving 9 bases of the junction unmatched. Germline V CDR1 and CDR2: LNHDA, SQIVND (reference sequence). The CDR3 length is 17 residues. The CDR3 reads CASSRTGGILANEKLFF. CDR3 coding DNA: TGTGCCAGTAGTCGGACAGGGGGTATACTAGCTAATGAAAAACTGTTTTTT.

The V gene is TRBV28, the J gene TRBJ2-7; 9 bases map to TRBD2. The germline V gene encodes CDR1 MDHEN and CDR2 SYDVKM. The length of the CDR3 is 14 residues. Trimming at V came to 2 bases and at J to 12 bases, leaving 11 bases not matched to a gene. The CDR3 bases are TGTGCCAGCAGTTTAGGGTCTATAGCGGGAGCGCGGTACTTC. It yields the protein CASSLGSIAGARYF.

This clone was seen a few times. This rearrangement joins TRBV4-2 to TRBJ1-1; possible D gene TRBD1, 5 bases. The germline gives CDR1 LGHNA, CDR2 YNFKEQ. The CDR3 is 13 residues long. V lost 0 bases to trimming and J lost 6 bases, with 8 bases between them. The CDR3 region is CASSQDGGAEAFF. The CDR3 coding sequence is TGTGCCAGCAGCCAAGACGGAGGGGCTGAAGCTTTCTTT.

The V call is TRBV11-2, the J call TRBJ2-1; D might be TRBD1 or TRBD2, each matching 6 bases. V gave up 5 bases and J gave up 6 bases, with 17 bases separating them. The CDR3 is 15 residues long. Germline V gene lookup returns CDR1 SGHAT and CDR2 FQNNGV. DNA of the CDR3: TGTGCCAGCAGCCCGGACCGGGGGCCCGGCAATGAGCAGTTCTTC. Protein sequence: CASSPDRGPGNEQFF.

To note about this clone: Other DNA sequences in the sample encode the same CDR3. The CDR3 DNA follows: TGTGCCAGCAGCGTAGTTGACACCGGGGAGCTGTTTTTT. Its protein is CASSVVDTGELFF. The V gene is TRBV9, the J gene TRBJ2-2; D is uncertain. The CDR3 contains 13 residues. The ends were cut back, 0 bases at V and 3 bases at J, with 3 bases in the middle. Germline lookup yields CDR1 SGDLS and CDR2 YYNGEE.

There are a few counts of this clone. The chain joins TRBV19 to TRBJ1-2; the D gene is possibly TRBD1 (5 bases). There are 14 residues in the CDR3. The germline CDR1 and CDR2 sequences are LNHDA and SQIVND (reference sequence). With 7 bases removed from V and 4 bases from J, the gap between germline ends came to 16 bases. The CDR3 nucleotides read TGTGCCAGTATCAACTCCCCAGGGCGCTATGGCTACACCTTC. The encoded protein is CASINSPGRYGYTF. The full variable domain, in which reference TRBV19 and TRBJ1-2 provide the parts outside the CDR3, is DGGITQSPKYLFRKEGQNVTLSCEQNLNHDAMYWYRQDPGQGLRLIYYSQIVNDFQKGDIAEGYSVSREKKESFPLTVTSAQKNPTAFYLCASINSPGRYGYTFGSGTRLTVV.

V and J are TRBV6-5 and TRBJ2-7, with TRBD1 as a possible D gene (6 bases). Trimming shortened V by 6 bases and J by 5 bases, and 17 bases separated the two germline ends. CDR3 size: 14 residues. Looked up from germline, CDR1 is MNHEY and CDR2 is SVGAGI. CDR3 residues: CASRLNRAWDEQYF. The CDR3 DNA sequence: TGTGCCAGCAGACTGAACAGGGCGTGGGACGAGCAGTACTTC.

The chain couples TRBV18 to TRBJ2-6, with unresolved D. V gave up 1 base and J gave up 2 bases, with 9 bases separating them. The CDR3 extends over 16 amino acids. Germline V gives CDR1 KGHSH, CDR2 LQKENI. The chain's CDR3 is CASSPLPSPGANVLTF. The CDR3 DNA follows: TGTGCCAGCTCACCACTTCCCAGTCCTGGGGCCAACGTCCTGACTTTC.

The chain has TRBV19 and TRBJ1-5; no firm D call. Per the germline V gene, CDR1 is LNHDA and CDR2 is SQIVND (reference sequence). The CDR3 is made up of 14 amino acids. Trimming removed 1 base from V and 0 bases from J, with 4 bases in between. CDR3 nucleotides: TGTGCCAGTAGTATAGCCAGTAGCAATCAGCCCCAGCATTTT. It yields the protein CASSIASSNQPQHF.

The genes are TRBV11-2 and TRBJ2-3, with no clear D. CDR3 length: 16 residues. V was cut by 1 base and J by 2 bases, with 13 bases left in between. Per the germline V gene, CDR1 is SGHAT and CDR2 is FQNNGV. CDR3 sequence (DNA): TGTGCCAGCAGCTTAGTGGGGTGGGGAAACACAGATACGCAGTATTTT. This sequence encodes CASSLVGWGNTDTQYF.

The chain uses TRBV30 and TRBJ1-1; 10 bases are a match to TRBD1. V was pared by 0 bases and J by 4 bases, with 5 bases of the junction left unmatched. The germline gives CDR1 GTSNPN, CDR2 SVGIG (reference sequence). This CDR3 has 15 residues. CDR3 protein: CAWSVNGQGVTEAFF. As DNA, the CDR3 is TGTGCCTGGAGTGTAAATGGACAGGGGGTCACTGAAGCTTTCTTT.

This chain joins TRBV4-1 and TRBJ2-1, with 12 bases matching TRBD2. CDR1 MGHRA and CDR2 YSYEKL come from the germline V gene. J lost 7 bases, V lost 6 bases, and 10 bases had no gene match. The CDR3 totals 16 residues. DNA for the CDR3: TGCGCCAGCAGACCTCAGGGACTAGCGGGCGGAAATGAGCAGTTCTTC. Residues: CASRPQGLAGGNEQFF.